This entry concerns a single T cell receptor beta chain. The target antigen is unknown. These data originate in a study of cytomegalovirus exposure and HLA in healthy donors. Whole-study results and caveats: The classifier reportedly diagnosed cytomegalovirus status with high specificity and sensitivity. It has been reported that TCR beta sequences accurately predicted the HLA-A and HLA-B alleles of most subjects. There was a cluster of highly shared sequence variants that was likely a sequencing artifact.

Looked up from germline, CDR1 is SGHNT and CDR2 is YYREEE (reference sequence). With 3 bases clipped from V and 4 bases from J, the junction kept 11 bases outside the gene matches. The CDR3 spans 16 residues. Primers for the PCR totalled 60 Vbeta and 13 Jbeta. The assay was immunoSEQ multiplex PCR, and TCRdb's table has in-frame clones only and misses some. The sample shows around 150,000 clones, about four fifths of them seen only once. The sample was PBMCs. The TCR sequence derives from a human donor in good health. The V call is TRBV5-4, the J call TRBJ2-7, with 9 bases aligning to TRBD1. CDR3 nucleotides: TGTGCCAGCAGCTCGGGACAGGGTCCAGGTGGATACGAGCAGTACTTC. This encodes CASSSGQGPGGYEQYF.